This TCR beta chain was retrieved from a study of shared clonotypes between healthy human individuals. On the study more broadly: Every donor yielded three CD4 naive, three CD4 memory, two CD8 naive and one CD8 memory plate.

This CDR3 spans 13 amino acids. CDR1 is SGHDT, CDR2 YYEEEE, per germline. V lost 4 bases and J lost 10, with 15 bases in between. Every one of the donors was a Caucasian adult that lived in Nashville, Tennessee. Repertoires were generated with immunoSEQ multiplex PCR, while TCRdb's copy carries only in-frame clones and drops some. The table includes about 1.5 million clones, 95% to 99% detected once. Sequences were obtained from naive CD4+ T cells sorted from blood. Subset indicated: CD45RA+ positively selected. The chain carries TRBV5-6 and TRBJ2-4; D gene unclear. This sequence originates from a man in his thirties or forties in good health. Here the CDR3 DNA reads TGTGCCAGCAGCACAAATGACCGCAGGATTCAGTACTTC. Protein sequence: CASSTNDRRIQYF.